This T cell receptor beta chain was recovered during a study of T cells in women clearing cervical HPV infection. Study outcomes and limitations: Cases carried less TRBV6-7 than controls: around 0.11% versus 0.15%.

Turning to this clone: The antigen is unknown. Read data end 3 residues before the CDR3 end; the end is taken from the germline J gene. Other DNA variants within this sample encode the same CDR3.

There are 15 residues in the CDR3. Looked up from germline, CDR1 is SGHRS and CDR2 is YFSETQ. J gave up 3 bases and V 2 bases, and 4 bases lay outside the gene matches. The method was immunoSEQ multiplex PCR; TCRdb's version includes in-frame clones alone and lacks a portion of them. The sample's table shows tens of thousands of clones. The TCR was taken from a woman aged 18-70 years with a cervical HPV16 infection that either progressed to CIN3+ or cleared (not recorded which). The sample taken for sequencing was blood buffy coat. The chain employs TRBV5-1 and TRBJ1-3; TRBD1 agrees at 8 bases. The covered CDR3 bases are TGCGCCAGCAGCTTTCAGGGGGCAGGTGGAAACACC. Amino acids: CASSFQGAGGNT. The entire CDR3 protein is CASSFQGAGGNTIYF.